This T cell receptor beta chain was identified during a study of OX40 agonist ivuxolimab in advanced cancers. The CDR3 extends over 16 amino acids. The germline V gene has CDR1 SEHNR and CDR2 FQNEAQ (reference sequence). V lost 4 bases, J lost 6 bases, and 6 bases stayed unmatched. Generated by immunoSEQ multiplex PCR, the TCRdb table keeps only in-frame clones and is missing some. The sample contains just over 90,000 clones, roughly 89% of which appear only once. The sample here was CD4+ or CD8+ T cells sorted from blood, taken in a trial of the OX40 agonist ivuxolimab. This receptor was obtained from an adult with an advanced solid tumor such as melanoma, head and neck, liver or kidney cancer. This rearrangement joins TRBV7-9 to TRBJ2-1; 13 bases are shared with TRBD2. CDR3: CASSSQTSGRRNEQFF. In DNA form, the CDR3 reads TGTGCCAGCAGCTCGCAGACTAGCGGGAGGCGCAATGAGCAGTTCTTC. The full variable domain, with the rest looked up from reference TRBV7-9 and TRBJ2-1, is DTGVSQNPRHKITKRGQNVTFRCDPISEHNRLYWYRQTLGQGPEFLTYFQNEAQLEKSRLLSDRFSAERPKGSFSTLEIQRTEQGDSAMYLCASSSQTSGRRNEQFFGPGTRLTVL.